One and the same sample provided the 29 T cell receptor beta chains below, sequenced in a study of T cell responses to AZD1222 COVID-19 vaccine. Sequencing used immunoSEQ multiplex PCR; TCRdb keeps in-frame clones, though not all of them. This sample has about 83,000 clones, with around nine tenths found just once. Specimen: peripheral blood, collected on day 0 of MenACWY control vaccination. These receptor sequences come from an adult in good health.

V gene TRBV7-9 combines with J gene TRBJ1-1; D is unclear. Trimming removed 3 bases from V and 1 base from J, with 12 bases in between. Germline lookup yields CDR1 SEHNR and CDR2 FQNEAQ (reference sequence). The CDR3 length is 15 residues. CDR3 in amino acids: CASSFGLRRNTEAFF. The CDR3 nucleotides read TGTGCCAGCAGCTTCGGGCTCAGGAGGAACACTGAAGCTTTCTTT.

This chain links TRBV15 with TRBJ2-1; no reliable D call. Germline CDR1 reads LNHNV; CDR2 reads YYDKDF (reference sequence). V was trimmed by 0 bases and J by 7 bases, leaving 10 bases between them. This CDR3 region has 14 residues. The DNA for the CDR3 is TGTGCCACCAGCAGAGAGGGTGGGGTGAATGAGCAGTTCTTC. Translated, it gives CATSREGGVNEQFF.

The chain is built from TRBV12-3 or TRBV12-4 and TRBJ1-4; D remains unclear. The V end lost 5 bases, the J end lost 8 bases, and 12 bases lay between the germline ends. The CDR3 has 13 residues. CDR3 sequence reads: CASSPARPEKLFF. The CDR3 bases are TGTGCCAGCAGTCCCGCCCGTCCCGAAAAACTGTTTTTT.

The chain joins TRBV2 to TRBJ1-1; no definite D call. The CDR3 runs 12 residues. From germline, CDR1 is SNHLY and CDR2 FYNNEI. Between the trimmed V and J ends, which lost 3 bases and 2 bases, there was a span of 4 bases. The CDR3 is CASSDHNTEAFF. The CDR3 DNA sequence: TGTGCCAGCAGTGACCACAACACTGAAGCTTTCTTT.

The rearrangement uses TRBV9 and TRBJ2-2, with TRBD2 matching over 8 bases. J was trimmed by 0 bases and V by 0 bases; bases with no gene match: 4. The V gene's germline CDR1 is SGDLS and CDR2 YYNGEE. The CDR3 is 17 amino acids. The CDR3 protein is CASSVGPGGANTGELFF. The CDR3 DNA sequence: TGTGCCAGCAGCGTAGGACCGGGGGGGGCGAACACCGGGGAGCTGTTTTTT.

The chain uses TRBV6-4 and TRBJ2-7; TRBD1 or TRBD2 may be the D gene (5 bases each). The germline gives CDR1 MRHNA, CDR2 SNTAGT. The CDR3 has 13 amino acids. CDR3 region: CGGVGGATYEQYF. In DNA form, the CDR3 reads TGTGGAGGTGTTGGGGGAGCGACCTACGAGCAGTACTTC.

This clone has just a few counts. The chain's CDR3 is CASSDDRGEETQYF. CDR3 bases: TGTGCCAGCAGTGATGACAGGGGGGAAGAGACCCAGTACTTC. The rearrangement links TRBV2 to TRBJ2-5; 9 bases fit TRBD1. CDR3 length: 14 amino acids. J lost 3 bases, V lost 3 bases, and 2 bases had no gene match. CDR1 is SNHLY and CDR2 is FYNNEI in the germline V gene.

The CDR3 reads CASSGERETQYF. The CDR3 DNA is TGCGCCAGCAGCGGGGAGAGGGAGACCCAGTACTTC. The V gene is TRBV5-1, the J gene TRBJ2-5, with TRBD2 as a possible D gene (5 bases). Trimming removed 4 bases from V and 5 bases from J, with 9 bases in between. Germline CDR1 is SGHRS and CDR2 is YFSETQ. The CDR3 totals 12 residues.

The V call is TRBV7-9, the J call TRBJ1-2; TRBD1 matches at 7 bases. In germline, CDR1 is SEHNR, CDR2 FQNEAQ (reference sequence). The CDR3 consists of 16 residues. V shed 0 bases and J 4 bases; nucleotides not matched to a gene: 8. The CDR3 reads CASSLARNRGGYGYTF. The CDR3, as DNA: TGTGCCAGCAGCTTAGCCCGAAACAGGGGTGGCTATGGCTACACCTTC.

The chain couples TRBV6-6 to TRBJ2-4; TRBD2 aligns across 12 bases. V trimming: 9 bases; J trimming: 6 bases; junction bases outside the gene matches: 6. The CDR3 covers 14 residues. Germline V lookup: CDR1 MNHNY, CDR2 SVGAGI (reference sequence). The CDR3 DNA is TGTGCCAGTAGCCTAGCGGGAGGGGCAAACATTCAGTACTTC. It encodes CASSLAGGANIQYF.

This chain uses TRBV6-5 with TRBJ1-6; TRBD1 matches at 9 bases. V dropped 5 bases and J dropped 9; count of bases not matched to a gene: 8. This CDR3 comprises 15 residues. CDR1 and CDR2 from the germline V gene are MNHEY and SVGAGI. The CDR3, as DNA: TGTGCCAGCAGTCTCGGGACAGGGAACATTTCACCCCTCCACTTT. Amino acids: CASSLGTGNISPLHF.

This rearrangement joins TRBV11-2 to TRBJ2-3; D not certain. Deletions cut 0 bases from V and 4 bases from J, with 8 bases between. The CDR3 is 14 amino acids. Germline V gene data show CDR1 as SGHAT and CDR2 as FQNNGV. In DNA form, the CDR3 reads TGTGCCAGCAGCTTAGATTTCAGCTCAGATACGCAGTATTTT. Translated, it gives CASSLDFSSDTQYF.

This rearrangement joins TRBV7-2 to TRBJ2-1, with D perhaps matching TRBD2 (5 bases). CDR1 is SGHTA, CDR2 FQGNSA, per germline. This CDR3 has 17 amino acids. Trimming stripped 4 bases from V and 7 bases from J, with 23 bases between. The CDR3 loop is CASSSAFAATRVNEQFF. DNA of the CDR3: TGTGCCAGCAGCTCCGCCTTCGCGGCTACTAGGGTGAATGAGCAGTTCTTC.

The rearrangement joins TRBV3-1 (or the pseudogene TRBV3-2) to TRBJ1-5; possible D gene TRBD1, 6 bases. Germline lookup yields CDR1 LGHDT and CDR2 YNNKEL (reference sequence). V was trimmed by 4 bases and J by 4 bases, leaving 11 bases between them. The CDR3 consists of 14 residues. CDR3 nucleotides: TGTGCCAGCAGCCCCCTAGGGGGTAATCAGCCCCAGCATTTT. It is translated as CASSPLGGNQPQHF.

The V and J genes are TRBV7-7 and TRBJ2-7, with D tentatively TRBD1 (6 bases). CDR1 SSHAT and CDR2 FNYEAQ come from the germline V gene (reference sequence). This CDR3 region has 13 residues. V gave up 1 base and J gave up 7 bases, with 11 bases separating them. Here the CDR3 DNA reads TGTGCCAGCAGCTTAGAGTTGGGGGCTGAGCAGTACTTC. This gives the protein CASSLELGAEQYF.

The CDR3 DNA reads as TGTGCTAGTGGGCTACAGGGGGCCACCGGGGAGCTGTTTTTT. It codes for CASGLQGATGELFF. The chain employs TRBV12-5 and TRBJ2-2, with 9 positions matching TRBD1. With 6 bases clipped from V and 4 bases from J, the junction kept 3 bases outside the gene matches. CDR1 LGHNT and CDR2 FRNRAP come from the germline V gene. This CDR3 spans 14 amino acids.

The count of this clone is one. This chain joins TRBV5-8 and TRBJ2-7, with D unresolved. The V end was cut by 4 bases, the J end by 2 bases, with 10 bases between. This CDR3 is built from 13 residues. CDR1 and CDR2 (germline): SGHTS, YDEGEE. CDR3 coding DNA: TGTGCCAGCAGCCTCGGCGAGCCCTACGAGCAGTACTTC. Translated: CASSLGEPYEQYF.

Written as DNA, the CDR3 is TGTGCCAGCAGCTTGGTCGGACAGTCAAATGAAAAACTGTTTTTT. Its translation: CASSLVGQSNEKLFF. The V and J genes are TRBV5-6 and TRBJ1-4, with D possibly TRBD1 on 6 matching bases. Trimming took 0 bases from V and 5 from J, leaving 11 bases between them. The CDR3 is 15 residues long. CDR1 SGHDT and CDR2 YYEEEE come from the germline V gene.

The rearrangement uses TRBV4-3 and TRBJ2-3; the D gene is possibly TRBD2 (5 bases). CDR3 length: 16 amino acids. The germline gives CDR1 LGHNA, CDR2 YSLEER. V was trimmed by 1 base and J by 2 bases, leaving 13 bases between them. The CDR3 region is CASSQGTQPPTDTQYF. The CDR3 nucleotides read TGCGCCAGCAGCCAAGGGACTCAACCCCCCACAGATACGCAGTATTTT.

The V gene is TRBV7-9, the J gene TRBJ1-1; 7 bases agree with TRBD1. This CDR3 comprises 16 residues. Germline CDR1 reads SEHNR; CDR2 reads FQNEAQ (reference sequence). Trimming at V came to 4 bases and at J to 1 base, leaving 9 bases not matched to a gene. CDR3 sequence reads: CASSSNRGGGNTEAFF. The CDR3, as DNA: TGTGCCAGCAGCTCAAACAGGGGAGGGGGGAACACTGAAGCTTTCTTT.

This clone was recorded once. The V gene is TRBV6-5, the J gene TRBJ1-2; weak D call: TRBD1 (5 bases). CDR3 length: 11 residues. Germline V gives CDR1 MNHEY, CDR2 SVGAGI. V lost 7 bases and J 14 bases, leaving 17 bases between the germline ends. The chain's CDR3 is CASISSGAGTF. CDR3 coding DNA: TGTGCCAGCATCTCAAGCGGGGCCGGGACCTTC.

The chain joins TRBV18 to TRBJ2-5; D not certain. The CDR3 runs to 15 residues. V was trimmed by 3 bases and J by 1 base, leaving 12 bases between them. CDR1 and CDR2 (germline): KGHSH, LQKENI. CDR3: CASSPYPEAQETQYF. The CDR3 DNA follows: TGTGCCAGCTCACCTTACCCCGAGGCCCAAGAGACCCAGTACTTC.

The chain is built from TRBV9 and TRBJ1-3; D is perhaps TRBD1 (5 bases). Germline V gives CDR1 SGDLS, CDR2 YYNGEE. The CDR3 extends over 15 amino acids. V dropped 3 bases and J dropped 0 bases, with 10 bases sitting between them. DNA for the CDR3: TGTGCCAGCAGCGCCCCCGGGACCTCTGGAAACACCATATATTTT. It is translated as CASSAPGTSGNTIYF.

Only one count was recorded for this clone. The CDR3: CAISPALAGNTDTQYF. As DNA, the CDR3 is TGTGCCATCAGTCCTGCCCTAGCGGGTAACACAGATACGCAGTATTTT. The rearrangement joins TRBV10-3 to TRBJ2-3; 8 nucleotides agree with TRBD2. Trimming took 5 bases from V and 2 from J; bases not matched to a gene: 9. CDR3 length: 16 amino acids. Germline CDR1 reads ENHRY; CDR2 reads SYGVKD.

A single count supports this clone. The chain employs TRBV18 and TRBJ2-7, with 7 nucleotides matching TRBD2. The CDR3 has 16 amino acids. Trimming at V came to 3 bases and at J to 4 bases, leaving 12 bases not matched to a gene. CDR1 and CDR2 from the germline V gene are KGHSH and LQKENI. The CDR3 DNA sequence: TGTGCCAGCTCACCGGGGGAGGGAGAACATCGTTACGAGCAGTACTTC. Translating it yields CASSPGEGEHRYEQYF.

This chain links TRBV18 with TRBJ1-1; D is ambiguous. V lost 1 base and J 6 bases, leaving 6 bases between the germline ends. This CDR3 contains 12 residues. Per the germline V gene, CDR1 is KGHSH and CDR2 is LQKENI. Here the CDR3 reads CASSPQGAEAFF. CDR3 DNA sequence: TGTGCCAGCTCACCACAGGGCGCTGAAGCTTTCTTT.

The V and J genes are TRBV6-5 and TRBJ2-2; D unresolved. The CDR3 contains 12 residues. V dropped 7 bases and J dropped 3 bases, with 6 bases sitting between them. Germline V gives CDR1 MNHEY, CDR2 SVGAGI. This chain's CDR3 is CASTDHTGELFF. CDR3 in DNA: TGTGCCAGCACCGACCACACCGGGGAGCTGTTTTTT.

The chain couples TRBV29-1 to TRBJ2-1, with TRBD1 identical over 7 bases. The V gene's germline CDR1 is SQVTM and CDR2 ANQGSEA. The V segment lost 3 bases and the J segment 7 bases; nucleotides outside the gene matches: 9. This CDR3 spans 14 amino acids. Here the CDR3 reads CSVDFRYRGNEQFF. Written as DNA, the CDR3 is TGCAGCGTTGATTTTCGGTACAGGGGAAATGAGCAGTTCTTC.

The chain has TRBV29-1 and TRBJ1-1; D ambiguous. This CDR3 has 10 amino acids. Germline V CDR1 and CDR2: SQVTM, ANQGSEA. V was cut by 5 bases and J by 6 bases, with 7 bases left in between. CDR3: CSVLSAEAFF. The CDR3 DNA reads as TGCAGCGTTTTGTCGGCTGAAGCTTTCTTT. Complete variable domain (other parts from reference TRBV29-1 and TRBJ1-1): SAVISQKPSRDICQRGTSLTIQCQVDSQVTMMFWYRQQPGQSLTLIATANQGSEATYESGFVIDKFPISRPNLTFSTLTVSNMSPEDSSIYLCSVLSAEAFFGQGTRLTVV.